This entry concerns a single T cell receptor beta chain. The data derive from a study of blood T cell repertoires in COVID-19. Study as a whole: Collection of acute and convalescent COVID-19 samples took place in the United States, Italy and Spain. PBMCs, B-cell-depleted T cells, or T cells were the source of the cDNA or gDNA that made up the material.

The CDR3 has 15 residues. V lost 1 base to trimming and J lost 14 bases; unmatched junction nucleotides: 10. Per the germline V gene, CDR1 is SGHAT and CDR2 is FQNNGV. How the authors handled the data: Estimates of nucleated cell counts were drawn from the amplification of reference gene primers. The repertoire was sequenced with immunoSEQ multiplex PCR; TCRdb's copy has only in-frame clones and lacks some. The DNA gave D and trimming, while V, J and clone size come from that table. The repertoire holds around 60,000 clones, over 75% seen once, with more than 3% in the top ten. The TCR originated in a human donor in a cohort sampled during active COVID-19. The J gene is TRBJ1-6, the V gene TRBV11-2, with TRBD1 matching over 8 bases. Material for sequencing was peripheral blood. CDR3 residues: CASSLAWTGSRALHF. CDR3 sequence (DNA): TGTGCCAGCAGCTTAGCCTGGACAGGGAGTCGGGCCCTCCACTTT.